This T cell receptor beta chain was profiled in a study of blood T cell repertoires in COVID-19. Only in-frame clones appear in the TCRdb table, and some are missing; sequencing was by immunoSEQ multiplex PCR. The sample holds around 250,000 clones, around 90% seen once. Categorization into cohorts depended on clinical history that participants reported. The V gene lost 0 bases and the J gene lost 8 bases, with 5 bases spanning the gap. Germline CDR1 reads SGHRS; CDR2 reads YFSETQ. The CDR3 runs to 12 residues. The sequenced sample was PBMCs or T cells enriched from blood (not recorded which). This receptor was taken from a human donor in a cohort exposed to, infected with or recovered from COVID-19 (not recorded which). The donor label of this sample is uncertain. The genes are TRBV5-1 and TRBJ2-2; unclear D gene. CDR3 loop: CASSLVRGELFF. As DNA, the CDR3 is TGCGCCAGCAGCTTGGTACGGGGGGAGCTGTTTTTT.